This TCR beta chain appears in the sequencing data of a study of blood T cell repertoires in COVID-19. Looking at the study overall: Material from acute and convalescent COVID-19 was sourced from the United States, Italy and Spain.

V was pared by 1 base and J by 5 bases, with 17 bases between. This CDR3 comprises 15 residues. Per the germline V gene, CDR1 is GTSNPN and CDR2 is SVGIG (reference sequence). As originally analysed: Amplifying reference gene primers gave estimates of nucleated cell counts. Data came from immunoSEQ multiplex PCR; TCRdb stores just in-frame clones and leaves some out. V and J calls plus clone size are reproduced from that table; the DNA served to infer D and trimming. Of 200,000 to 250,000 clones listed, roughly four fifths are singletons. Sequenced: PBMCs or T cells enriched from blood (not recorded which). The rearrangement joins TRBV30 to TRBJ1-1; D might be TRBD1 (5 bases). The TCR sequence derives from a woman aged 45-59 years who had been exposed to COVID-19. CDR3 loop: CAWSARAVGGTEAFF. The CDR3 DNA sequence: TGTGCCTGGAGTGCACGCGCCGTGGGGGGTACTGAAGCTTTCTTT.